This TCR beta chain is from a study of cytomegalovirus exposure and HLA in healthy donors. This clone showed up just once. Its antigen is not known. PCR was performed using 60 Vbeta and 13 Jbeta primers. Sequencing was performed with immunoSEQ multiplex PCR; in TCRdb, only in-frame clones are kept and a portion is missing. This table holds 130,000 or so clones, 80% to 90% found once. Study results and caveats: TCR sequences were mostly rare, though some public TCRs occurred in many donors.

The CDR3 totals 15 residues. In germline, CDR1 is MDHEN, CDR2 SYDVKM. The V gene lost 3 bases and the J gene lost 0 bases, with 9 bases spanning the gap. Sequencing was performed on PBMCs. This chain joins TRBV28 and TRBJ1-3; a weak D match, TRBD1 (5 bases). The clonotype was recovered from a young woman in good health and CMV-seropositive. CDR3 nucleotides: TGTGCCAGCAGTTTTCAGGGCTTCTCTGGAAACACCATATATTTT. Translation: CASSFQGFSGNTIYF.